Listed here are 3 T cell receptor beta chains from one sample, sequenced in a study of blood T cell repertoires in COVID-19. Profiling relied on immunoSEQ multiplex PCR, and the TCRdb table lists in-frame clones only, not all of them. The table includes over 95,000 clones, approximately 81% detected once. The specimen was peripheral blood. The receptor set was obtained from a man aged 35 to 55 with acute or convalescent COVID-19.

The chain joins TRBV10-3 to TRBJ1-5, with 11 positions matching TRBD1. V shed 4 bases, J shed 5 bases, and the junction held 7 bases outside the gene matches. This CDR3 spans 16 amino acids. Germline V CDR1 and CDR2: ENHRY, SYGVKD. Here the CDR3 reads CAISGTGQGVHQPQHF. Here the CDR3 DNA reads TGTGCCATCAGTGGAACGGGACAGGGGGTTCATCAGCCCCAGCATTTT.

CDR3 sequence reads: CASSVRTGDRETQYF. CDR3 in DNA: TGTGCCAGCAGCGTACGGACAGGGGATCGGGAGACCCAGTACTTC. This rearrangement joins TRBV9 to TRBJ2-5; 9 nucleotides align to TRBD1. The germline CDR1 and CDR2 sequences are SGDLS and YYNGEE. This CDR3 is built from 15 residues. J gave up 5 bases and V 1 base, and 6 bases lay outside the gene matches.

The chain recombines TRBV18 with TRBJ2-1; D is perhaps TRBD1 (6 bases). The CDR3 extends over 12 amino acids. CDR1 is KGHSH, CDR2 LQKENI, per germline. The germline V and J ends were trimmed by 3 bases and 10 bases, with 10 bases remaining between them. The CDR3 sequence: CASSPRTDEQFF. For the CDR3, the DNA is TGTGCCAGCTCACCGCGGACAGACGAGCAGTTCTTC.